One and the same sample provided the 10 T cell receptor beta chains below, sequenced in a study of blood T cells in healthy people across ages. Alongside a J-beta primer mix, a sample-barcoded 5' primer served in a second PCR lasting roughly 7 to 11 cycles. MiXCR, applied by TCRdb to the 5' RACE reads, yields one record per CDR3 protein. The data show hundreds of thousands of distinct CDR3 sequences, 25% to 30% seen once. Sequencing input: blood. These TCRs come from a woman of 80 years or more in good health.

This clonotype came up many times. J is TRBJ2-5 and V is TRBV7-2, with 11 bases fitting TRBD1. V lost 5 bases to trimming and J lost 4 bases; unmatched junction nucleotides: 3. In germline, CDR1 is SGHTA, CDR2 FQGNSA. The CDR3 length is 14 residues. The CDR3 here is CASSPGTGGETQYF. The CDR3 DNA reads as TGTGCCAGCAGCCCCGGGACAGGGGGAGAGACCCAGTACTTC.

This clonotype was found a few times. The chain employs TRBV5-6 and TRBJ2-4; 9 bases are shared with TRBD1. The end of the DNA aligns better with TRBJ2-7, so the J call may be wrong. This CDR3 comprises 15 residues. Germline-derived CDR1 and CDR2 are SGHDT and YYEEEE. The CDR3 coding sequence is TGTGCCAGCAGCTTGCGTGGGACAGGGAGCCACGAGCAGTACTTC. Translated: CASSLRGTGSHEQYF.

Comment on this clonotype: A read error is likely, as this CDR3 ends without the conserved phenylalanine or tryptophan. The chain combines TRBV5-1 with TRBJ2-5; D gene unclear. V gave up 0 bases and J gave up 8 bases, with 14 bases separating them. Germline V CDR1 and CDR2: SGHRS, YFSETQ. There are 14 residues in the CDR3. CDR3 residues: CASSLGLEKRTQYI. As DNA, the CDR3 is TGCGCCAGCAGCTTGGGCCTAGAGAAGAGAACCCAGTACATA.

There are many counts of this clonotype. This rearrangement joins TRBV20-1 to TRBJ2-5; D is unclear. The length of the CDR3 is 15 residues. V gave up 3 bases and J gave up 5 bases, with 19 bases separating them. Germline V lookup: CDR1 DFQATT, CDR2 SNEGSKA (reference sequence). The CDR3 nucleotides read TGCAGTGCTAGCCCTATCGACATTCTTAGGGAGACCCAGTACTTC. The encoded protein is CSASPIDILRETQYF.

This clonotype was recorded at least ten times. Written as DNA, the CDR3 is TGCGCCAGCAGCTTGGCTTCTACTCCCACAGATACGCAGTATTTT. Protein sequence: CASSLASTPTDTQYF. The chain is built from TRBV5-1 and TRBJ2-3, with D unresolved. V dropped 0 bases and J dropped 2 bases, with 10 bases sitting between them. Per the germline V gene, CDR1 is SGHRS and CDR2 is YFSETQ. The CDR3 runs to 15 residues.

Ten or more counts support this clonotype. This sequence joins TRBV24-1 and TRBJ2-5; TRBD1 might be the D (6 bases). This CDR3 is built from 16 residues. With 6 bases removed from V and 2 bases from J, the gap between germline ends came to 18 bases. The germline V gene encodes CDR1 KGHDR and CDR2 SFDVKD. The CDR3 loop reads CATSRAGTTIQETQYF. The CDR3 coding sequence is TGTGCCACCAGTAGGGCAGGGACAACCATTCAAGAGACCCAGTACTTC.

This clonotype is a singleton in its sample. The chain employs TRBV10-3 and TRBJ1-1, with D possibly being TRBD1 (5 bases). V was trimmed by 0 bases and J by 4 bases, leaving 12 bases between them. CDR3 length: 15 residues. The germline V gene encodes CDR1 ENHRY and CDR2 SYGVKD. For the CDR3, the DNA is TGTGCCATCAGTGAGTCTGGGGGTAAGGGCACTGAAGCTTTCTTT. This gives the protein CAISESGGKGTEAFF.

This clonotype came up many times. The chain links TRBV6-2 or TRBV6-3 to TRBJ2-5; the D gene is possibly TRBD1 (5 bases). V dropped 6 bases and J dropped 2 bases, with 10 bases sitting between them. Germline V lookup: CDR1 MNHEY, CDR2 SVGEGT. This CDR3 region has 13 residues. The CDR3 DNA reads TGTGCCAGCAGCAGGGCGCCTCAAGAGACCCAGTACTTC. This gives the protein CASSRAPQETQYF.

This sequence joins TRBV27 and TRBJ1-1, with D possibly being TRBD1 (5 bases). The CDR3 is 12 amino acids. Trimming removed 5 bases from V and 7 bases from J, with 11 bases in between. Germline V CDR1 and CDR2: MNHEY, SMNVEV (reference sequence). This CDR3 is CASSKTGHEAFF. CDR3 DNA: TGTGCCAGCAGTAAAACAGGTCATGAAGCTTTCTTT.

In its sample, this clonotype was seen a few times. This sequence joins TRBV15 and TRBJ1-2; D may be TRBD1 (5 bases). The length of the CDR3 is 15 residues. Per the germline V gene, CDR1 is LNHNV and CDR2 is YYDKDF (reference sequence). The V end lost 3 bases, the J end lost 9 bases, and 20 bases lay between the germline ends. This CDR3 is CATSSGTSVTMSYTF. Written as DNA, the CDR3 is TGTGCCACCAGCAGTGGGACCTCCGTAACGATGAGCTACACCTTC.